The rows below give T cell receptor beta chains drawn from one sample of a study of technical replicates of blood from several donors. Profiled with immunoSEQ multiplex PCR; TCRdb holds only in-frame clones, not every one. The table has fewer than 90,000 clones, about 93% seen once. The source material was T cells isolated from PBMCs. These receptors all stem from a human donor in good health. The CDR3 runs from the conserved cysteine through the conserved F or W. Each record gives: clone size, V gene, D gene, J gene, CDR3 DNA, CDR3 protein. A D gene is named only where the DNA matches it firmly. Size is stated for part of the rows, as once, few or many counts, or as a class when the clone is expanded.

clone_size: -; v_call: TRBV5-4; d_call: TRBD2; j_call: TRBJ2-7; cdr3_nt: TGTGCCAGCAGCCACCGGACTAGCGTAGACGAGCAGTACTTC; cdr3_aa: CASSHRTSVDEQYF
clone_size: -; v_call: TRBV19; d_call: -; j_call: TRBJ2-3; cdr3_nt: TGTGCCAGTAGTATGTCCATAGCCAGTACAGATACGCAGTATTTT; cdr3_aa: CASSMSIASTDTQYF
clone_size: -; v_call: TRBV10-1; d_call: -; j_call: TRBJ1-3; cdr3_nt: TGCGCCAGCAGTCCGGACACCTTTCCTTCAGGAAACACCATATATTTT; cdr3_aa: CASSPDTFPSGNTIYF
clone_size: -; v_call: TRBV2; d_call: TRBD2; j_call: TRBJ2-7; cdr3_nt: TGTGCCAGCAAGGTGGGGGGGTACGAGCAGTACTTC; cdr3_aa: CASKVGGYEQYF
clone_size: -; v_call: TRBV7-9; d_call: TRBD1; j_call: TRBJ2-7; cdr3_nt: TGTGCCAGCAGCTTTTACCAGGGGGTCACCTACGAGCAGTACTTC; cdr3_aa: CASSFYQGVTYEQYF
clone_size: -; v_call: TRBV18; d_call: -; j_call: TRBJ2-1; cdr3_nt: TGTGCCAGCTCACCACCCAGTCGCCCCGGGAATGAGCAGTTCTTC; cdr3_aa: CASSPPSRPGNEQFF
clone_size: -; v_call: TRBV11-3; d_call: TRBD2; j_call: TRBJ2-3; cdr3_nt: TGTGCCAGCAGCGGAGATAGCGGGGGGGAAAGCACAGATACGCAGTATTTT; cdr3_aa: CASSGDSGGESTDTQYF
clone_size: -; v_call: TRBV7-2; d_call: -; j_call: TRBJ2-2; cdr3_nt: TGTGCCAGCAGTCCTGGGGACTTTTCCACCGGGGAGCTGTTTTTT; cdr3_aa: CASSPGDFSTGELFF
clone_size: -; v_call: TRBV7-2; d_call: -; j_call: TRBJ1-1; cdr3_nt: TGTGCCAGCAGCCGGGCCTCGGGGGGCCCTGAAGCTTTCTTT; cdr3_aa: CASSRASGGPEAFF
clone_size: -; v_call: TRBV6-6; d_call: TRBD1; j_call: TRBJ2-5; cdr3_nt: TGTGCCAGCAGTCCAGGGGGCAGAGAGACCCAGTACTTC; cdr3_aa: CASSPGGRETQYF
clone_size: -; v_call: TRBV7-9; d_call: TRBD2; j_call: TRBJ2-7; cdr3_nt: TGTGCCAGCAGCTCTAGACGGGAGGGGGGTAACGAGCAGTACTTC; cdr3_aa: CASSSRREGGNEQYF
clone_size: -; v_call: TRBV29-1; d_call: TRBD2; j_call: TRBJ2-7; cdr3_nt: TGCAGCGTTGACGGACTAGCGGTGAGCTACGAGCAGTACTTC; cdr3_aa: CSVDGLAVSYEQYF
clone_size: -; v_call: TRBV4-1; d_call: TRBD2; j_call: TRBJ2-7; cdr3_nt: TGCGCCAGCAGCCTCCTAGCGGGGGTCATCTCCTACGAGCAGTACTTC; cdr3_aa: CASSLLAGVISYEQYF
clone_size: -; v_call: TRBV7-2; d_call: -; j_call: TRBJ1-3; cdr3_nt: TGTGCCAGCGGGAGGCCGGAATCCTCTGGAAACACCATATATTTT; cdr3_aa: CASGRPESSGNTIYF
clone_size: -; v_call: TRBV28; d_call: -; j_call: TRBJ2-7; cdr3_nt: TGTGCCAGCAGTTTAGGGGGGTCGGTGCGAAACGAGCAGTACTTC; cdr3_aa: CASSLGGSVRNEQYF
clone_size: -; v_call: TRBV12-5; d_call: -; j_call: TRBJ2-6; cdr3_nt: TGTGCTAGTGGTTGGACCCCAGGGGAACAATATTACTCTGGGGCCAACGTCCTGACTTTC; cdr3_aa: CASGWTPGEQYYSGANVLTF
clone_size: -; v_call: TRBV6-1; d_call: TRBD1; j_call: TRBJ2-7; cdr3_nt: TGTGCCAGCAGTGAAGAAAAGGACAGGCTAGCCTACGAGCAGTACTTC; cdr3_aa: CASSEEKDRLAYEQYF
clone_size: once; v_call: TRBV7-9; d_call: -; j_call: TRBJ1-1; cdr3_nt: TGTGCCAGCAGCTTAGGACCTTTGACAGGCCCCTCGACACTGACTGAAGCTTTCTTT; cdr3_aa: CASSLGPLTGPSTLTEAFF
clone_size: -; v_call: TRBV11-3; d_call: TRBD1; j_call: TRBJ1-1; cdr3_nt: TGTGCCAGCAGCTTATTAGGGACAGTAGGCGAAGCTTTCTTT; cdr3_aa: CASSLLGTVGEAFF
clone_size: -; v_call: TRBV2; d_call: -; j_call: TRBJ2-1; cdr3_nt: TGTGCCAGCAGTGACGGAGGGGTAATAAGTAATGAGCAGTTCTTC; cdr3_aa: CASSDGGVISNEQFF
clone_size: -; v_call: TRBV5-1; d_call: -; j_call: TRBJ2-5; cdr3_nt: TGCGCCAGCAGCTTACAGGGAGTACAAGAGACCCAGTACTTC; cdr3_aa: CASSLQGVQETQYF
clone_size: -; v_call: TRBV4-1; d_call: TRBD2; j_call: TRBJ2-7; cdr3_nt: TGCGCCAGCAGCCCGGGGACTAGCGGGTTCTCCTACGAGCAGTACTTC; cdr3_aa: CASSPGTSGFSYEQYF
clone_size: -; v_call: TRBV7-9; d_call: -; j_call: TRBJ2-3; cdr3_nt: TGTGCCAGCAGACCGACTGCTAGCACAGATACGCAGTATTTT; cdr3_aa: CASRPTASTDTQYF
clone_size: -; v_call: TRBV7-9; d_call: TRBD1; j_call: TRBJ2-7; cdr3_nt: TGTGCCAGCAGCTTAGTCCGGACAGGATCCTACGAGCAGTACTTC; cdr3_aa: CASSLVRTGSYEQYF
clone_size: -; v_call: TRBV7-9; d_call: -; j_call: TRBJ2-5; cdr3_nt: TGTGCCAGCAGCTTACGGACAGTCCAAGAGACCCAGTACTTC; cdr3_aa: CASSLRTVQETQYF
clone_size: -; v_call: TRBV6-1; d_call: -; j_call: TRBJ1-5; cdr3_nt: TGTGCCAGCAGCCGGGCCGCCGAGGGGGCCCAGCATTTT; cdr3_aa: CASSRAAEGAQHF
clone_size: -; v_call: TRBV4-2; d_call: -; j_call: TRBJ2-3; cdr3_nt: TGTGCCAGCAGCCAAGATTTGGAGACAGTCCAGTATTTT; cdr3_aa: CASSQDLETVQYF
clone_size: -; v_call: TRBV28; d_call: -; j_call: TRBJ1-2; cdr3_nt: TGTGCCAGCAGCTCGGGGGGAGGGGACAACTATGGCTACACCTTC; cdr3_aa: CASSSGGGDNYGYTF
clone_size: -; v_call: TRBV28; d_call: -; j_call: TRBJ2-3; cdr3_nt: TGTGCCAGCAGTTTGAGTGTGGCGCTAGCCGGCACAGATACGCAGTATTTT; cdr3_aa: CASSLSVALAGTDTQYF
clone_size: -; v_call: TRBV19; d_call: TRBD1; j_call: TRBJ1-4; cdr3_nt: TGTGCCAGTAGTCGACTCAGGGGGACAGTAGATTTCAGGTTTGAAAAACTGTTTTTT; cdr3_aa: CASSRLRGTVDFRFEKLFF
clone_size: -; v_call: TRBV9; d_call: -; j_call: TRBJ1-2; cdr3_nt: TGTGCCAGCAGCGTAGCCCCTGCAGGCGACTATGGCTACACCTTC; cdr3_aa: CASSVAPAGDYGYTF
clone_size: -; v_call: TRBV5-1; d_call: -; j_call: TRBJ1-1; cdr3_nt: TGCGCCAGCAGCTTACTAAGTGGGGCGGTGAACACTGAAGCTTTCTTT; cdr3_aa: CASSLLSGAVNTEAFF
clone_size: once; v_call: TRBV5-4; d_call: TRBD2; j_call: TRBJ2-6; cdr3_nt: TGTGCCAGCAGCCTGGGACTAGCGGGGAATGCTGGGGCCAACGTCCTGACTTTC; cdr3_aa: CASSLGLAGNAGANVLTF
clone_size: -; v_call: TRBV7-9; d_call: -; j_call: TRBJ2-7; cdr3_nt: TGTGCCAGTACACGACAGCCATACGAGCAGTACTTC; cdr3_aa: CASTRQPYEQYF